This record looks at one T cell receptor beta chain sequence and its context. The UMIs carried a 6-nucleotide sample barcode, and they were added by template switching. Following a re-call of the 5' RACE reads, TCRdb has one entry per CDR3 protein and lacks DNA. The listing records about 200,000 distinct CDR3 sequences. The data originate from a study of monozygotic twins with inflammatory bowel disease. This clonotype originated in a human donor with ulcerative colitis or Crohn's disease, or a healthy co-twin of an affected twin (not recorded which). The sequenced material came from blood.

CDR3 amino acids: CASSLAGPGATEAFF. This chain joins TRBV5-1 and TRBJ1-1; checking the TCRdb D call of TRBD1 is not possible without DNA. The germline V gene encodes CDR1 SGHRS and CDR2 YFSETQ. CDR3 length equals 15 residues.